This T cell receptor (beta chain) was obtained from a study of CD8+CD57+ T cells in acquired aplastic anemia. By flow cytometry, patients selected for sequencing had shown an expansion of CD8+CD57+ cells. Profiles of TCR beta VDJ and CDR3 were generated from a genomic DNA template. TCRdb ran MiXCR on the reads and lists one entry per CDR3 protein. The data hold about 120,000 distinct CDR3 sequences, with 45% to 60% observed a single time. Trimming removed 5 bases from V and 1 base from J, with 9 bases in between. Germline CDR1 SEHNR, CDR2 FQNEAQ (reference sequence). CDR3 length: 13 amino acids. V gene TRBV7-9 combines with J gene TRBJ2-7; D call uncertain. The sequence was obtained from a human donor with aplastic anemia. The sample comprised sorted CD4+, CD8+, or CD8+CD57+ T cells (not recorded which) from PBMCs. The CDR3 DNA follows: TGTGCCAGCAGCCTTCTCGGGTCCTACGAGCAGTACTTC. Translated: CASSLLGSYEQYF.